The TCR beta chain under discussion was sequenced for a study of T cell changes during pregnancy in multiple sclerosis. Profiling relied on immunoSEQ multiplex PCR, and the TCRdb table lists in-frame clones only, not all of them. The data hold about 92,000 clones, with roughly nine tenths observed a single time. Trimming removed 4 bases from V and 0 bases from J, with 6 bases in between. The CDR3 length is 14 residues. CDR1 is LNHDA, CDR2 SQIVND, per germline (reference sequence). The sample consisted of peripheral blood, taken in the first trimester of pregnancy. This receptor was obtained from a female donor with multiple sclerosis, enrolled in a pregnancy study. V is TRBV19 and J is TRBJ2-2; unclear D gene. The CDR3 loop is CASSTYSNTGELFF. CDR3 sequence (DNA): TGTGCCAGTAGTACGTATTCGAACACCGGGGAGCTGTTTTTT.